This is a list of T cell receptor beta chains from one sample in a study of shared clonotypes between healthy human individuals. Profiled with immunoSEQ multiplex PCR; TCRdb holds only in-frame clones, not every one. The repertoire holds over 2,000,000 clones, 90% to 95% seen once, with around 1.8% in the top ten. Sequenced input: naive CD8+ T cells from PBMCs. These receptors originate from a man between 18 and 35 years old in good health. Some clones in this sample may be carry-over from other donors' samples. Each CDR3 is given with its conserved first and last residue. D genes are given only for firm matches. Size tells how often a clone was seen (once, few, many) or the class of an expanded clone, and some rows leave it out.

V gene	J gene	D gene	clone size	CDR3 DNA	CDR3 protein
TRBV4-1	TRBJ2-6	-	-	TGCGCCAGTTCTGGGGCCAACGTCCTGACTTTC	CASSGANVLTF
TRBV4-3	TRBJ2-1	TRBD2	-	TGCGCCAGCAGCCAAGATCTTCTAGCGGGAGGGCCGAGGGATGGCAATGAGCAGTTCTTC	CASSQDLLAGGPRDGNEQFF
TRBV14	TRBJ2-2	-	-	TGTGCCAGCAGCCCCTCCGTCTGGAAAACGCTTACCGGGGAGCTGTTTTTT	CASSPSVWKTLTGELFF
TRBV28	TRBJ1-5	TRBD1	-	TGTGCCAGCAATGCCCCTGGGACAGGACGGGGTCAGCCCCAGCATTTT	CASNAPGTGRGQPQHF
TRBV27	TRBJ1-1	-	few	TGTGCCAGCAGTTTCCCCGGGACCGTGAACACTGAAGCTTTCTTT	CASSFPGTVNTEAFF
TRBV10-3	TRBJ2-2	-	-	TGTGCCATCAGTGAGTCCCCCAGGGGCACCGGGGAGCTGTTTTTT	CAISESPRGTGELFF
TRBV9	TRBJ2-1	TRBD2	-	TGTGCCAGCAGCGTAGGACTAGCGGGAGTTGATGAGCAGTTCTTC	CASSVGLAGVDEQFF
TRBV5-6	TRBJ2-7	-	-	TGTGCCAGCAGTGGACTGCGCCCCTACGAGCAGTACTTC	CASSGLRPYEQYF
TRBV4-1	TRBJ2-7	TRBD2	-	TGCGCCAGCGGAGCGGGAGGGCCTTCCTACGAGCAGTACTTC	CASGAGGPSYEQYF
TRBV6-6	TRBJ1-5	-	-	TGTGCCAGCAGTTACTCGGGGGTGGGCAATCAGCCCCAGCATTTT	CASSYSGVGNQPQHF
TRBV7-9	TRBJ1-5	-	-	TGTGCCACGAGCCCTTTTATGAGTAATAATCAGCCCCAGCATTTT	CATSPFMSNNQPQHF
TRBV18	TRBJ2-6	-	-	TGTGCCAGCTCACCCGCCTTACAGGGATTGCAGTATTCTGGGGCCAACGTCCTGACTTTC	CASSPALQGLQYSGANVLTF
TRBV25-1	TRBJ2-1	-	-	TGTGCCAGCAGTGAGGCGCTACACAATGAGCAGTTCTTC	CASSEALHNEQFF
TRBV7-2	TRBJ1-1	-	-	TGTGCCAGCAGCTTACCCCCGGACACTGAAGCTTTCTTT	CASSLPPDTEAFF
TRBV6-1	TRBJ1-2	-	-	TGTGCCAGCCATACGTCGGCGGTTGGAGGCTACACCTTC	CASHTSAVGGYTF
TRBV7-9	TRBJ2-1	TRBD2	-	TGTGCCAGCAGCGGGACTAGCGGGAGTGAGGGCAATGAGCAGTTCTTC	CASSGTSGSEGNEQFF
TRBV4-3	TRBJ1-1	-	-	TGCGCCAGCAGCCAAAACCTAGGACAGAACACTGAAGCTTTCTTT	CASSQNLGQNTEAFF
TRBV5-4	TRBJ2-2	-	few	TGTGCCAGCAGCTCCAAACGGGAGAAGCACACCGGGGAGCTGTTTTTT	CASSSKREKHTGELFF
TRBV10-1	TRBJ2-5	TRBD2	-	TGCGCCAGCAGTGAGGGGGCGGGAGGGCCTCGTGAGACCCAGTACTTC	CASSEGAGGPRETQYF
TRBV19	TRBJ1-1	TRBD1	-	TGTGCCAGTAGCGGGACAGGGCCGGACACTGAAGCTTTCTTT	CASSGTGPDTEAFF
TRBV7-9	TRBJ2-2	TRBD1	-	TGTGCCAGCAGCTTAGGCAGGGGGCTCACCGGGGAGCTGTTTTTT	CASSLGRGLTGELFF
TRBV6-4	TRBJ2-1	TRBD2	-	TGTGCCAGCAGTGACAAGGCTAGCGGGAGTGAGCAGTTCTTC	CASSDKASGSEQFF
TRBV18	TRBJ2-5	-	-	TGTGCCAGCTCACCACCGAGGGGGTACCCACAAGAGACCCAGTACTTC	CASSPPRGYPQETQYF
TRBV5-1	TRBJ1-1	-	-	TGCGCCAGCAGCTGGACGGGAGTAAACACTGAAGCTTTCTTT	CASSWTGVNTEAFF
TRBV19	TRBJ2-2	-	-	TGTGCCAGTAGTCCCAGGTTGAGGGGCTTTGGGACCGGGGAGCTGTTTTTT	CASSPRLRGFGTGELFF
TRBV11-3	TRBJ2-1	-	-	TGTGCCAGCAGCCCCCCTGATGGGGCGCCCTACAATGAGCAGTTCTTC	CASSPPDGAPYNEQFF
TRBV6-5	TRBJ2-1	-	-	TGTGCCAGCGCATCGGGGCGCCGACCCGCCAATGAGCAGTTCTTC	CASASGRRPANEQFF
TRBV12-5	TRBJ1-1	-	few	TGTGCTAGTGGAGACGGACAGAGGAACACTGAAGCTTTCTTT	CASGDGQRNTEAFF
TRBV27	TRBJ1-3	-	-	TGTGCCAGCAGTCTCCGACAGGGAAACACCATATATTTT	CASSLRQGNTIYF
TRBV10-1	TRBJ2-7	TRBD2	-	TGCGCCAGCAGTGAAGCTAGCGGGATAAATACCTACGAGCAGTACTTC	CASSEASGINTYEQYF
TRBV27	TRBJ2-5	TRBD1	-	TGTGCCAGCAGTCCAAAAACCCGGAAGACAGGGAAAGAGACCCAGTACTTC	CASSPKTRKTGKETQYF
TRBV27	TRBJ1-2	-	-	TGTGCCAGCAGTTTAGGCTACAGGGACCACTATGGCTACACCTTC	CASSLGYRDHYGYTF
TRBV4-3	TRBJ2-1	-	-	TGCGCCAGCAGCCAGAACCGTGGGGCTCATCGCGAGCAGTTCTTC	CASSQNRGAHREQFF
TRBV11-2	TRBJ1-4	-	-	TGTGCCAGCAGCTTGTTTACGGGAGGGTATGAAAAACTGTTTTTT	CASSLFTGGYEKLFF
TRBV30	TRBJ2-1	-	once	TGTGCCTGGAGTGATGGTAGTTGGCGGAATGAGCAGTTCTTC	CAWSDGSWRNEQFF
TRBV9	TRBJ2-5	TRBD2	-	TGTGCCAGCAGCGGTAACGCCGGGACTAGCGGAGAAGAGACCCAGTACTTC	CASSGNAGTSGEETQYF
TRBV7-8	TRBJ2-7	-	-	TGTGCCAGCAGCCCGGCCCCTGGGTCCTACGAGCAGTACTTC	CASSPAPGSYEQYF
TRBV28	TRBJ2-7	TRBD1	-	TGTGCCAGCGTCCGGGACAGGGATCCTTACGAGCAGTACTTC	CASVRDRDPYEQYF
TRBV19	TRBJ2-7	-	-	TGTGCCAGTAGCGGTAGAGGGACTCATGCCTCCTACGAGCAGTACTTC	CASSGRGTHASYEQYF
TRBV27	TRBJ1-5	TRBD1	-	TGTGCCAGCAGTATCCGAGGACAGGTGGTACAGCCCCAGCATTTT	CASSIRGQVVQPQHF
TRBV10-3	TRBJ2-7	TRBD1	-	TGTGCCATCGGGACAGGGTCGAGCTCCTACGAGCAGTACTTC	CAIGTGSSSYEQYF
TRBV27	TRBJ1-1	-	-	TGTGCCAGCAGCCTCATTACACCCACGGGTATGAACACTGAAGCTTTCTTT	CASSLITPTGMNTEAFF
TRBV5-6	TRBJ1-1	-	-	TGTGCCAGCAGCTTCGGTCCGAACACTGAAGCTTTCTTT	CASSFGPNTEAFF
TRBV25-1	TRBJ2-7	TRBD2	-	TGTGCCACCGGGGGGGAGGGATACGAGCAGTACTTC	CATGGEGYEQYF
TRBV4-1	TRBJ2-7	-	-	TGCGCCAGCAGCCAAGCGGCGCTCTCCTACGAGCAGTACTTC	CASSQAALSYEQYF
TRBV7-9	TRBJ2-1	TRBD2	-	TGTGCCAGCAGCTCTAGCGGGGTGTACAATGAGCAGTTCTTC	CASSSSGVYNEQFF
TRBV5-6	TRBJ2-7	-	-	TGTGCCAGCAGCTTAAGCTTAACCGAGCATTCCTACGAGCAGTACTTC	CASSLSLTEHSYEQYF
TRBV19	TRBJ2-1	TRBD2	-	TGTGCCAGTAGTTTGACTAGCGGAAGATACAATGAGCAGTTCTTC	CASSLTSGRYNEQFF
TRBV14	TRBJ1-3	-	-	TGTGCCAGCAGCTTTGGTCCCTACTCCATATATTTT	CASSFGPYSIYF
TRBV9	TRBJ1-2	TRBD1	-	TGTGCCAGCAGCGGAGGAAGAACAGGGGACTATGGCTACACCTTC	CASSGGRTGDYGYTF
TRBV27	TRBJ1-1	-	-	TGTGCCAGCAGTTTATTGTATAGGAACACTGAAGCTTTCTTT	CASSLLYRNTEAFF
TRBV18	TRBJ2-7	-	-	TGTGCCAGCTCACCACTCTCGATAAGCTCCTACGAGCAGTACTTC	CASSPLSISSYEQYF
TRBV5-6	TRBJ1-5	TRBD1	-	TGTGCCAGCAGCCGAGGGACAGGAAGCAATCAGCCCCAGCATTTT	CASSRGTGSNQPQHF
TRBV2	TRBJ2-7	TRBD2	-	TGTGCCAGCGATGGGGGGATTAGCGGGTCTTACGAGCAGTACTTC	CASDGGISGSYEQYF
TRBV7-8	TRBJ1-1	-	-	TGTGCCAGCAGCTCTGAAGGGCGGAACACTGAAGCTTTCTTT	CASSSEGRNTEAFF
TRBV5-1	TRBJ2-7	TRBD2	-	TGCGCCAGCAGCCGACTAGCGGGAGGGCCTGCGGTCGAGCAGTACTTC	CASSRLAGGPAVEQYF
TRBV7-9	TRBJ1-1	-	-	TGTGCCAGCAGCTTAGCGAGTCCGAGGACTGAAGCTTTCTTT	CASSLASPRTEAFF